A single sample gave rise to the 14 T cell receptor beta chains below, sequenced in a study of blood T cell repertoires in COVID-19. The method was immunoSEQ multiplex PCR; TCRdb's version includes in-frame clones alone and lacks a portion of them. The data show around 160,000 clones, with 80% to 90% seen just once and about an eighth held by the top ten. The sequencing input was peripheral blood. The receptors were gathered from a man aged 18 to 30 with COVID-19, enrolled during active disease.

This clone was observed once. The V call is TRBV27, the J call TRBJ2-2; 16 bases map to TRBD2. The V segment lost 2 bases and the J segment 0 bases; nucleotides outside the gene matches: 9. The CDR3 consists of 21 residues. Germline assignment: CDR1 MNHEY and CDR2 SMNVEV (reference sequence). CDR3 in DNA: TGTGCCAGCAGTTTAAATCCTCCGGGACTAGCGGGAGGGTCGAACACCGGGGAGCTGTTTTTT. This gives the protein CASSLNPPGLAGGSNTGELFF.

V and J are TRBV10-3 and TRBJ2-7; 10 nucleotides align to TRBD1. Germline CDR1 and CDR2: ENHRY and SYGVKD. The trim removed 6 bases at V and 5 bases at J, leaving 4 bases unmatched. The CDR3 runs to 13 residues. CDR3 nucleotide sequence: TGTGCCATCAGCGGGACAGGGGTAGACGAGCAGTACTTC. Translation gives CAISGTGVDEQYF.

This chain links TRBV9 with TRBJ2-7; 10 bases are shared with TRBD1. V gave up 4 bases and J gave up 7 bases; unmatched junction bases: 11. Germline V lookup: CDR1 SGDLS, CDR2 YYNGEE. The CDR3 covers 15 residues. Written as DNA, the CDR3 is TGTGCCAGCAGCCCGACCGGGACAGGGGCCGAGGAGCAGTACTTC. Residues: CASSPTGTGAEEQYF.

The V and J genes are TRBV5-1 and TRBJ2-7; the match to TRBD2 covers 7 bases. The J segment lost 5 bases and the V segment lost 0 bases, leaving 8 bases of the junction unmatched. The germline V gene encodes CDR1 SGHRS and CDR2 YFSETQ. The CDR3 runs to 15 residues. CDR3 in DNA: TGCGCCAGCAGCTTGGATAGTATCCGGGGGGACGAGCAGTACTTC. This codes for CASSLDSIRGDEQYF.

This chain connects TRBV10-2 to TRBJ2-2; 8 nucleotides align to TRBD2. V was pared by 4 bases and J by 5 bases, with 6 bases of the junction left unmatched. Germline V gives CDR1 WSHSY, CDR2 SAAADI. This CDR3 has 15 residues. The CDR3 protein is CASSGVGGGTGELFF. CDR3 sequence (DNA): TGCGCCAGCAGTGGGGTTGGCGGGGGGACCGGGGAGCTGTTTTTT.

The chain recombines TRBV11-2 with TRBJ2-7; D not certain. Germline V gives CDR1 SGHAT, CDR2 FQNNGV. This CDR3 has 15 amino acids. V lost 0 bases, J lost 2 bases, and 11 bases lay in between. CDR3 loop: CASSLEAGLAYEQYF. CDR3 bases: TGTGCCAGCAGCTTAGAGGCAGGTCTCGCCTACGAGCAGTACTTC.

This chain uses TRBV5-6 with TRBJ1-3; maybe TRBD1 (5 bases). The CDR3 contains 15 residues. Trimming took 0 bases from V and 0 from J, leaving 7 bases between them. Per germline, CDR1 SGHDT and CDR2 YYEEEE. The CDR3 protein is CASSLGDFSGNTIYF. DNA of the CDR3: TGTGCCAGCAGCTTGGGGGACTTCTCTGGAAACACCATATATTTT.

The chain employs TRBV3-1 (or the pseudogene TRBV3-2) and TRBJ2-7; 10 positions agree with TRBD2. The V and J ends lost 3 bases and 1 base, in that order; junction bases with no gene match: 3. This CDR3 region has 15 residues. Germline assignment: CDR1 LGHDT and CDR2 YNNKEL (reference sequence). The CDR3 region has the DNA TGTGCCAGCAGCCAGGCTAGCGGGAGTTCCTACGAGCAGTACTTC. Its protein product is CASSQASGSSYEQYF.

Comments on this clone: Its ends do not fully match the called genes, so a read error is possible. This chain connects TRBV4-1 to TRBJ2-3; 9 bases align to TRBD1. CDR1 is MGHRA, CDR2 YSYEKL, per germline. CDR3 length equals 12 residues. CDR3 protein: CASSHYRGRMDF. In DNA, the CDR3 is TGCGCCAGCAGCCACTACAGGGGGCGCATGGATTTT.

This chain links TRBV5-4 with TRBJ2-5; 10 nucleotides align to TRBD2. The CDR3 consists of 14 residues. V was clipped by 4 bases and J by 10 bases; unmatched bases: 10. Germline values: CDR1 SGHNT, CDR2 YYREEE (reference sequence). This CDR3 reads CASSPGTSVRDQYF. The DNA of the CDR3 is TGTGCCAGCAGCCCCGGGACTAGCGTAAGAGACCAGTACTTC.

In this sample, this clone turned up once. This chain joins TRBV29-1 and TRBJ1-2; TRBD1 is a possible D gene (5 bases). This CDR3 has 13 amino acids. The V gene's germline CDR1 is SQVTM and CDR2 ANQGSEA. Trimming removed 6 bases from V and 8 bases from J, with 19 bases in between. The CDR3 sequence: CSVPKTAGDGYTF. As DNA, the CDR3 is TGCAGCGTCCCCAAAACAGCGGGGGACGGCTACACCTTC.

On this clone: One junction end disagrees with the germline gene, perhaps due to a read error. This chain links TRBV16 with TRBJ1-4; 9 bases line up with TRBD1. The germline gives CDR1 KGHSY, CDR2 FQNENV. This CDR3 comprises 17 residues. CDR3: CASSFTPGQGGDGKLLF. Here the CDR3 DNA reads TGTGCCAGCAGCTTTACACCGGGACAGGGAGGAGACGGAAAACTGCTTTTT.

V usage is TRBV4-1 and J usage is TRBJ2-1; the match to TRBD2 covers 12 bases. CDR1 MGHRA and CDR2 YSYEKL come from the germline V gene. V gave up 2 bases and J gave up 5 bases; unmatched junction bases: 10. CDR3 size: 18 residues. The CDR3 nucleotides are TGCGCCAGCAGCCAACTGGCAAGACTAGCGGGAGAGCACAATGAGCAGTTCTTC. Its protein product is CASSQLARLAGEHNEQFF.

The chain recombines TRBV28 with TRBJ2-2; 9 bases are a match to TRBD1. The CDR3 covers 15 residues. The germline CDR1 and CDR2 sequences are MDHEN and SYDVKM. The V gene end was trimmed by 6 bases and the J gene end by 7 bases; junction bases not matched to a gene: 9. The CDR3 protein is CASRMAGTGIGELFF. The DNA for the CDR3 is TGTGCCAGCAGAATGGCCGGGACAGGGATCGGGGAGCTGTTTTTT. The entire variable domain, with the rest obtained from reference TRBV28 and TRBJ2-2, is as follows: DVKVTQSSRYLVKRTGEKVFLECVQDMDHENMFWYRQDPGLGLRLIYFSYDVKMKEKGDIPEGYSVSREKKERFSLILESASTNQTSMYLCASRMAGTGIGELFFGEGSRLTVL.